A single sample is the source of the 6 T cell receptor beta chains below, sequenced in a study of cytomegalovirus exposure and HLA in healthy donors. Both 60 Vbeta primers and 13 Jbeta primers went into the PCR. Some clones are missing from TCRdb's copy, which holds only in-frame ones; the method was immunoSEQ multiplex PCR. The repertoire has over 20,000 clones, roughly three quarters of them found once; the top ten carry 4% to 5.5%. The source material was PBMCs. These receptors originate from a male donor in good health and CMV-seronegative.

V usage is TRBV5-1 and J usage is TRBJ2-7, with TRBD2 matching 8 bases. V was clipped by 2 bases and J by 0 bases; unmatched bases: 1. CDR3 size: 14 residues. Germline V gene lookup returns CDR1 SGHRS and CDR2 YFSETQ. Here the CDR3 reads CASSLSGSSYEQYF. The CDR3 nucleotides read TGCGCCAGCAGCTTAAGCGGGAGCTCCTACGAGCAGTACTTC.

This clone has just one count. This chain links TRBV5-6 with TRBJ2-1; D remains unclear. V lost 4 bases to trimming and J lost 9 bases, with 8 bases between them. The CDR3 loop spans 11 amino acids. From germline, CDR1 is SGHDT and CDR2 YYEEEE. The CDR3 DNA is TGTGCCAGCAGCGTATCCTTTGAGCAGTTCTTC. Protein product: CASSVSFEQFF.

This chain uses TRBV19 with TRBJ2-3; 11 bases fit TRBD2. Germline V gives CDR1 LNHDA, CDR2 SQIVND (reference sequence). The CDR3 length is 17 residues. J was trimmed by 1 base and V by 5 bases; bases with no gene match: 8. As DNA, the CDR3 is TGTGCCAGTAGTCCGTACGGGACTAGCGGCGGCACAGATACGCAGTATTTT. Translated, it gives CASSPYGTSGGTDTQYF.

The genes are TRBV5-6 and TRBJ1-1; a weak D match, TRBD1 (6 bases). The CDR3 runs to 14 residues. Germline CDR1 and CDR2: SGHDT and YYEEEE. The V end lost 0 bases, the J end lost 0 bases, and 6 bases lay between the germline ends. Here the CDR3 reads CASSLGQVNTEAFF. In DNA, the CDR3 is TGTGCCAGCAGCTTGGGACAGGTGAACACTGAAGCTTTCTTT.

The chain is built from TRBV7-3 and TRBJ2-1, with 11 bases identical to TRBD2. The length of the CDR3 is 16 residues. V trimming: 2 bases; J trimming: 4 bases; junction bases outside the gene matches: 4. Germline V gene lookup returns CDR1 SGHTA and CDR2 FQGTGA. The CDR3 DNA sequence: TGTGCCAGCAGCTTAGTCGCTAGCGGGGGGTACAATGAGCAGTTCTTC. It codes for CASSLVASGGYNEQFF.

This clone was recorded once. This rearrangement joins TRBV7-5 to TRBJ2-3; the D call in the table, TRBD1, was not verified against the DNA. TRBV7-5 is classified as a pseudogene. CDR3 length equals 15 residues. The CDR3 is CVRSLAPRGKDTQYF. CDR3 sequence (DNA): TGTGTCAGAAGCTTAGCCCCCAGGGGTAAAGATACGCAGTATTTT.